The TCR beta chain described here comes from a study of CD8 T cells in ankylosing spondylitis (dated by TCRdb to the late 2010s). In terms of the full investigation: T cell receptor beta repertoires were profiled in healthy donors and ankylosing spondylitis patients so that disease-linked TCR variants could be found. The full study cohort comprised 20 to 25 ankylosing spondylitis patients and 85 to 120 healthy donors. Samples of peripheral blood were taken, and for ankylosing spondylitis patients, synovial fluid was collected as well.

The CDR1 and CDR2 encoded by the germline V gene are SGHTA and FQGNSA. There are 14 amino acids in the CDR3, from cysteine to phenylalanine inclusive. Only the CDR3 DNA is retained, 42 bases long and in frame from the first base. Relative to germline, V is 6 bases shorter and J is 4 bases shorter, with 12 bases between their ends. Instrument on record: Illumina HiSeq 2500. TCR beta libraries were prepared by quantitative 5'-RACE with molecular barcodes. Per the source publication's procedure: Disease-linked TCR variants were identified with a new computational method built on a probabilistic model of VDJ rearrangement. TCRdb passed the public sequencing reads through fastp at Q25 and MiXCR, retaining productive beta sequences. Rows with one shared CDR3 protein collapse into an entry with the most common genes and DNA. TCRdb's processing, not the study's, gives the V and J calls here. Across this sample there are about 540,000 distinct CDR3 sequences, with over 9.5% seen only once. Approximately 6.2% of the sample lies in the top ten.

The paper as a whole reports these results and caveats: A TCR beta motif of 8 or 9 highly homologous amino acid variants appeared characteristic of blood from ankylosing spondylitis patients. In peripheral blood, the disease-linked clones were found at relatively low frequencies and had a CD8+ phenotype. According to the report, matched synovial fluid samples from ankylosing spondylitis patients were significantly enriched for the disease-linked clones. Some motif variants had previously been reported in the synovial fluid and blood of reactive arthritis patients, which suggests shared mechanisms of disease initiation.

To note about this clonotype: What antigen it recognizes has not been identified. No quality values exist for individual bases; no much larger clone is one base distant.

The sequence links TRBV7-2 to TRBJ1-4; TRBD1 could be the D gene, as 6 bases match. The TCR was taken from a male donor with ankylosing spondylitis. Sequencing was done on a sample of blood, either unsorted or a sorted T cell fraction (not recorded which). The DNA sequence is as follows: TGTGCCAGCAGTTTTACAGGGAATAATGAAAAACTGTTTTTT. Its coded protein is CASSFTGNNEKLFF.